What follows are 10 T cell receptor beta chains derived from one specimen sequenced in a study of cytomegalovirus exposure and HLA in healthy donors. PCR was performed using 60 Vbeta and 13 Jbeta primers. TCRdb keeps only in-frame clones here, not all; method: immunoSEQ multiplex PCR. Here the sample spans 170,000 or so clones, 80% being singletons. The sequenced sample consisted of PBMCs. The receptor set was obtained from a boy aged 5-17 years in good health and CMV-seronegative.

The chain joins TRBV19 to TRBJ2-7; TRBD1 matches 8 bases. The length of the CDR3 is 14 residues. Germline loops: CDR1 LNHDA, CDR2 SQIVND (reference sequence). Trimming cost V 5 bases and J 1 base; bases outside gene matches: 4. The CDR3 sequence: CASSLRQGSYEQYF. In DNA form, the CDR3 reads TGTGCCAGTAGTCTGAGACAGGGGTCCTACGAGCAGTACTTC. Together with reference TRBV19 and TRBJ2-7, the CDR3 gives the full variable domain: DGGITQSPKYLFRKEGQNVTLSCEQNLNHDAMYWYRQDPGQGLRLIYYSQIVNDFQKGDIAEGYSVSREKKESFPLTVTSAQKNPTAFYLCASSLRQGSYEQYFGPGTRLTVT.

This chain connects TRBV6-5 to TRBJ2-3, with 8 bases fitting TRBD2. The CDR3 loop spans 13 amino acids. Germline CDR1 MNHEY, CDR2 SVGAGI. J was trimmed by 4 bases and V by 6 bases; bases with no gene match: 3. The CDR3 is CASRAGGPDTQYF. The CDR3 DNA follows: TGTGCCAGCAGGGCGGGAGGCCCAGATACGCAGTATTTT.

This CDR3 reads CASSSGTGQETQYF. The CDR3 DNA reads as TGCGCCAGCAGCTCGGGGACAGGGCAAGAGACCCAGTACTTC. The J gene is TRBJ2-5, the V gene TRBV5-1, with TRBD1 matching over 9 bases. Per the germline V gene, CDR1 is SGHRS and CDR2 is YFSETQ. This CDR3 spans 14 amino acids. Trimming at V came to 3 bases and at J to 2 bases, leaving 2 bases not matched to a gene.

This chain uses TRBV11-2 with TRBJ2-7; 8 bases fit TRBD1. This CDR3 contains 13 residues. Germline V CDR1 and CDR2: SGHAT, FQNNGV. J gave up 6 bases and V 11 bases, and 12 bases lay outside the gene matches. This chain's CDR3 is CAASQGATSEQYF. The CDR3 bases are TGTGCCGCATCCCAGGGGGCGACTAGCGAGCAGTACTTC.

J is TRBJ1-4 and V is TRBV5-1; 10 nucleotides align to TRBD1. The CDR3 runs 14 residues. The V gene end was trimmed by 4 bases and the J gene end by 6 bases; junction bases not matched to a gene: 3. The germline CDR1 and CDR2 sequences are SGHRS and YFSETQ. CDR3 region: CASSEGTGDEKLFF. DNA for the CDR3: TGCGCCAGCAGCGAAGGGACAGGGGATGAAAAACTGTTTTTT.

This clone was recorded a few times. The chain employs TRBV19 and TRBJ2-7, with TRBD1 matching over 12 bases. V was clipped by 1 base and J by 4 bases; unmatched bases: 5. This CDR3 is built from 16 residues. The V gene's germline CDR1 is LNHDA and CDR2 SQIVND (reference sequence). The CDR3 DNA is TGTGCCAGTAGTATAGTTGGGGACAGGGGGCATTACGAGCAGTACTTC. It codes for CASSIVGDRGHYEQYF.

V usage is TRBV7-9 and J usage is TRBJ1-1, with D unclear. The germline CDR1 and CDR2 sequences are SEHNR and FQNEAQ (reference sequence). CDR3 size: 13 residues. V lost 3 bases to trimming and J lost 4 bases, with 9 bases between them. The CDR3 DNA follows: TGTGCCAGCAGCTTCTCATCGGTCACTGAAGCTTTCTTT. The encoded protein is CASSFSSVTEAFF.

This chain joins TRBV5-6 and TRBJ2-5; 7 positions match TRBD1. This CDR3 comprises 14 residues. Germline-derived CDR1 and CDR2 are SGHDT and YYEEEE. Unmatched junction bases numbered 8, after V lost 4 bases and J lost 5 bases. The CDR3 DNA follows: TGTGCCAGCAGCCCGACAGGGCTCCAGGAGACCCAGTACTTC. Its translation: CASSPTGLQETQYF.

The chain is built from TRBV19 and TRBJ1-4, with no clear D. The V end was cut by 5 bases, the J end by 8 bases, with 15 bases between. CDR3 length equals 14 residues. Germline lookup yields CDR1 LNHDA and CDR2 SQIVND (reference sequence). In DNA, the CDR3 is TGTGCCAGTAGTCCGAGGTCGAGAAGGGAAAAACTGTTTTTT. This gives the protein CASSPRSRREKLFF.

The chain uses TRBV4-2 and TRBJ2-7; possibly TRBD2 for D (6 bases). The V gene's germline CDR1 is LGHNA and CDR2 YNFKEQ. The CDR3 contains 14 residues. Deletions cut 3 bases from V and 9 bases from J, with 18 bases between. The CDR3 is CASSQERWEVVQYF. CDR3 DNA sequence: TGTGCCAGCAGCCAGGAAAGATGGGAGGTAGTGCAGTACTTC.